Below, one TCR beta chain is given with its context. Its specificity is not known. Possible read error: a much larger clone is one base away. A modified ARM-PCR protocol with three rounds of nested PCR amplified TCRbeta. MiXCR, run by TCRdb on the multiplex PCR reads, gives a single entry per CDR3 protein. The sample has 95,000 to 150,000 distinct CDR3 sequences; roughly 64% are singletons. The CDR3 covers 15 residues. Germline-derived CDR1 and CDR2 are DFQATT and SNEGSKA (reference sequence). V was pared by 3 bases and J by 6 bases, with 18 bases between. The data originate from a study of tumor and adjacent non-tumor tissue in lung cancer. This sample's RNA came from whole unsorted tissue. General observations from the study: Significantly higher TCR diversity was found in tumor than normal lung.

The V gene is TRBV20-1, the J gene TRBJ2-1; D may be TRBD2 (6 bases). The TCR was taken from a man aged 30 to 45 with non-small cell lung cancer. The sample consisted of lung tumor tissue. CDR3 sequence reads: CSASLRLEVANEQFF. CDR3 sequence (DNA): TGCAGTGCTAGTTTACGACTAGAGGTGGCCAATGAGCAGTTCTTC.